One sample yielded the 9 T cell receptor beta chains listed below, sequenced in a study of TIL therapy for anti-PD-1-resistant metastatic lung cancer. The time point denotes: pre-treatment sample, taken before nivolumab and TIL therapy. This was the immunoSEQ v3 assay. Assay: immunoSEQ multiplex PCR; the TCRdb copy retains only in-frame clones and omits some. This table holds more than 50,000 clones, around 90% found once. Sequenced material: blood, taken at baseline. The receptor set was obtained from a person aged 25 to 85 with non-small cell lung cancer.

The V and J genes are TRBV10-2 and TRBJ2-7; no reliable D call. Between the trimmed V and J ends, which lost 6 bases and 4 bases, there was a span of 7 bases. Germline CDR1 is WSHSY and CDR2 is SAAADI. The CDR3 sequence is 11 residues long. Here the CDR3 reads CASSLGYEQYF. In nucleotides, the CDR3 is TGCGCCAGCAGCCTGGGGTACGAGCAGTACTTC.

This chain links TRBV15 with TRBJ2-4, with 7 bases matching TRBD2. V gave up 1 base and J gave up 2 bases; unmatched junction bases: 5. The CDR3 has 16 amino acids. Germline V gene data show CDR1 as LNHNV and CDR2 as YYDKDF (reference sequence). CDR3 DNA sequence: TGTGCCACCAGCAGAGGGGCGGGAGCCTCCAAAAACATTCAGTACTTC. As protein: CATSRGAGASKNIQYF.

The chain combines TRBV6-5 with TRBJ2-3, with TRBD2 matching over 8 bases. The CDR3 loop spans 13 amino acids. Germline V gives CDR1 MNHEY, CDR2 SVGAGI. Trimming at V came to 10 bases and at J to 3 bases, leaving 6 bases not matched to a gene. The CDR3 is CATGGGGTDTQYF. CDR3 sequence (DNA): TGTGCCACCGGGGGGGGTGGTACAGATACGCAGTATTTT.

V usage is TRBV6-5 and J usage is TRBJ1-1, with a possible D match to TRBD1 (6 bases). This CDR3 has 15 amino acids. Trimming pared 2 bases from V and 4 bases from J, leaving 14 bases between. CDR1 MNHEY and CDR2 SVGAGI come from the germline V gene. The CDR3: CASSYGGGHGTEAFF. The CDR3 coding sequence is TGTGCCAGCAGTTACGGGGGGGGGCACGGCACTGAAGCTTTCTTT.

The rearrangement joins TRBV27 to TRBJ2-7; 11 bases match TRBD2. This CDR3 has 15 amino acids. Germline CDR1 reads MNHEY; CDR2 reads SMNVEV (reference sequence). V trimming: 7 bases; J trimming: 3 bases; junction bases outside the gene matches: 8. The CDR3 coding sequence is TGTGCCAGCACCACACTAGCGGGGGCATTCTACGAGCAGTACTTC. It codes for CASTTLAGAFYEQYF.

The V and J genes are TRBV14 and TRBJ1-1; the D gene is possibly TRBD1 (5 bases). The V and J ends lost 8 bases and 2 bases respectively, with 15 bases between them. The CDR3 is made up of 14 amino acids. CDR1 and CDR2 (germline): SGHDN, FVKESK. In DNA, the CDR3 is TGTGCCAGCGCCAGGGAGGGGCTAAACACTGAAGCTTTCTTT. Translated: CASAREGLNTEAFF.

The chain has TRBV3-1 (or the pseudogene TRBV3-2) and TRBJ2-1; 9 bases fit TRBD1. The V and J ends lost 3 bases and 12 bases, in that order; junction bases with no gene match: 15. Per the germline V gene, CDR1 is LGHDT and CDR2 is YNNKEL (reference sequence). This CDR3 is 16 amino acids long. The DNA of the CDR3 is TGTGCCAGCAGCCAGGGAGCCGGGACAGGGACGATTGCGCAGTTCTTC. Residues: CASSQGAGTGTIAQFF.

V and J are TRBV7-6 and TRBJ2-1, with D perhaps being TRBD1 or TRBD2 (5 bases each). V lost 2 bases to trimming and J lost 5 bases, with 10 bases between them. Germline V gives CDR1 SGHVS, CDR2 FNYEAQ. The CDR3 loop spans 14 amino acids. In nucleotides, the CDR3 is TGTGCCAGCAGCTTAAATCTGGGGGACAATGAGCAGTTCTTC. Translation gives CASSLNLGDNEQFF.

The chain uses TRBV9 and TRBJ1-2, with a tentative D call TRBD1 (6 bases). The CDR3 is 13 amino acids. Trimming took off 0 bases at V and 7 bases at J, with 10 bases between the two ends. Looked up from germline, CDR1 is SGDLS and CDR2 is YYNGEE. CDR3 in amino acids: CASSVGGGGGYTF. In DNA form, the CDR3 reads TGTGCCAGCAGCGTAGGAGGGGGAGGTGGCTACACCTTC.